This TCR beta chain comes out of a study of blood T cells in healthy people across ages. PCR was performed a second time for roughly 7 to 11 cycles using a sample-barcoded 5' primer and a J-beta primer mix. Each cDNA molecule carried a tag from a template-switch adaptor that contained 12 random nucleotides. TCRdb processed the 5' RACE reads anew with MiXCR; each CDR3 protein has one entry. This table holds around 1.1 million distinct CDR3 sequences, less than 45% found once. In its sample, this clonotype was seen once. Antigen unknown. Points from the study as a whole: Naive CD4+ cells and diversity were both higher in long-lived donors than in aged donors. The fall in TCR beta diversity per million T cells was roughly linear with age.

Sequenced: blood. This receptor was taken from a man aged 18-30 years in good health.

CDR3 sequence (DNA): TGTGCCAGCAGTCCCCTGTCTGTCCGCCACGAAGAATACAATGAGCAGTTCTTC. Translation gives CASSPLSVRHEEYNEQFF. The gene calls are TRBV6-2 or TRBV6-3 and TRBJ2-1; D call uncertain. Germline V gives CDR1 MNHEY, CDR2 SVGEGT. Trimming shortened V by 5 bases and J by 4 bases, and 24 bases separated the two germline ends. This CDR3 region has 18 residues.